This T cell receptor (beta chain) was captured by sequencing in a study of radiation and T cells in renal cell carcinoma. The CDR3 has 15 residues. Germline-derived CDR1 and CDR2 are SGHAT and FQNNGV. Trimming removed 0 bases from V and 2 bases from J, with 10 bases in between. Time point in this sample: baseline pretreatment blood. The treatment was: 15 Gy SBRT to primary tumor, nephrectomy 4 weeks later. Some clones are missing from TCRdb's copy, which holds only in-frame ones; the method was immunoSEQ multiplex PCR. The table shows approximately 150,000 clones, with about nine tenths occurring only once.

The V gene is TRBV11-2, the J gene TRBJ1-2, with D perhaps TRBD1 (5 bases). Source: blood, taken from a patient whose treatment included radiotherapy and nephrectomy. The receptor's source is a woman in her seventies with renal cell carcinoma. In DNA, the CDR3 is TGTGCCAGCAGCTTAGATGGGGGGGAGAACTATGGCTACACCTTC. Translation: CASSLDGGENYGYTF.